This TCR beta chain was profiled in a study of a mutant IDH1 vaccine in newly diagnosed glioma. Study context: In weeks 1, 3, 5, 7, 11, 15, 19 and 23, patients were immunized, eight times in all. Vaccines began 4-6 weeks after radiotherapy alone, or with temozolomide cycles.

Germline V gene lookup returns CDR1 LGHNA and CDR2 YSLEER. V lost 4 bases and J lost 4, with 19 bases in between. The CDR3 sequence is 16 residues long. In the case of this clone: Its target is not known.

Produced via immunoSEQ multiplex PCR; TCRdb's table is partial and in-frame only. Of around 56,000 clones listed, roughly 81% are singletons. Regarding time point: week 23, last vaccination. Alongside topical imiquimod, each dose of vaccine comprised 300 ug of mutant IDH1 20-mer peptide. Patients carried new grade 3 or 4 IDH1-mutant astrocytomas lacking nuclear ATRX. The source is a woman aged 40 to 50 with glioma. Some clones in this sample may be carry-over from other donors' samples. The sequencing used PBMCs, collected from a glioma patient whose treatment included an IDH1 peptide vaccine. The chain is built from TRBV4-3 and TRBJ2-5, with D maybe TRBD2 (5 bases). CDR3: CASSLQTVSRGETQYF. DNA of the CDR3: TGCGCCAGCAGCCTCCAAACGGTCTCCCGGGGAGAGACCCAGTACTTC.